The entry below describes one T cell receptor (beta chain). Its antigen remains unidentified. The conserved phenylalanine or tryptophan is not found at the CDR3 terminus, so this likely reflects a read error. The data were taken from a study of neurological immune-mediated disorders. General observations from the study: The absence of any CDR3 amino acid sequence shared by expanded clones across subjects suggests that repertoires were private in all groups.

CDR3 length: 14 residues. Germline CDR1 reads SGDLS; CDR2 reads YYNGEE. The trim removed 2 bases at V and 0 bases at J, leaving 0 bases unmatched. Sequencing runs each generated in excess of 180 million TCR-beta sequences derived from 15-18 subjects. One entry per CDR3 protein results from TCRdb running MiXCR on the 5' RACE reads. Here the sample spans more than 40,000 distinct CDR3 sequences, roughly 2% being singletons. The chain joins TRBV9 to TRBJ2-3, with TRBD2 identical over 7 bases. What was sequenced was PBMCs. The receptor comes from a woman between 40 and 50 years old with multiple sclerosis. The CDR3 sequence is CASSVGGSTDTQYN. The CDR3, as DNA: TGTGCCAGCAGCGTGGGGGGGAGCACAGATACGCAGTATAAT.